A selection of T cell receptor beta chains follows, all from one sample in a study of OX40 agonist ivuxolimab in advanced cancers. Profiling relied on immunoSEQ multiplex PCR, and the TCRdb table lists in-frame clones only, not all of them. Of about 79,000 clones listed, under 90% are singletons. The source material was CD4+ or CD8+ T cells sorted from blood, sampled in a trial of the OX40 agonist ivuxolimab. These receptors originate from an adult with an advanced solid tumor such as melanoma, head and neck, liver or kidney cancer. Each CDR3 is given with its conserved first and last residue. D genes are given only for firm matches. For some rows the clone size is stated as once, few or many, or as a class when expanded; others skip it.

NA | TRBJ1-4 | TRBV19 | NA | TGTGCCAGTAGTATCCCACAGGGCAATGAAAAACTGTTTTTT | CASSIPQGNEKLFF
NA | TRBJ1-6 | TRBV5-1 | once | TGCGCCAGCAGCTTCCTGGGGCCAAATTCACCCCTCCACTTT | CASSFLGPNSPLHF
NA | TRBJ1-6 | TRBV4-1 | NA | TGCGCCAGCAGCCAATCCACTACAGGGATTAATTCACCCCTCCACTTT | CASSQSTTGINSPLHF
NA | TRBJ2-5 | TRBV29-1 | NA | TGCAGCGTTGCTCTTCAAGAGACCCAGTACTTC | CSVALQETQYF
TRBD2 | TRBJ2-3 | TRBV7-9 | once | TGTGCCAGCAGCTCCAGGGGGCTAGCGGGAGTTTTTCACACAGATACGCAGTATTTT | CASSSRGLAGVFHTDTQYF
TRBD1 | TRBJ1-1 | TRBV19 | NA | TGTGCCTCTAAGGGGGCGTTGGGTGGCACTGAAGCTTTCTTT | CASKGALGGTEAFF
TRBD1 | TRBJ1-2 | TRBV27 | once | TGTGCCTCAGCCGGGACAGGGGGCGGTCGCTATGGCTACACCTTC | CASAGTGGGRYGYTF
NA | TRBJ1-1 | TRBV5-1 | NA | TGCGCCAGCAGCTTGGGTGGCAGCCAGAACACTGAAGCTTTCTTT | CASSLGGSQNTEAFF
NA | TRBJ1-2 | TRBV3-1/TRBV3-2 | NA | TGTGCGAAAGGCGGCTACACCTTC | CAKGGYTF
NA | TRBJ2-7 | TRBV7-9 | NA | TGTGCCAGCAGCTCTGGGGGGTCCTACGAGCAGTACTTC | CASSSGGSYEQYF
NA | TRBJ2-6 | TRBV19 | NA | TGTGCCAGTAGTATTAGAACGAATGGGGCCAACGTCCTGACTTTC | CASSIRTNGANVLTF
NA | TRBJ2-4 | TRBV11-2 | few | TGTGCCAGCAGCTTACAGGACATTCAGTACTTC | CASSLQDIQYF
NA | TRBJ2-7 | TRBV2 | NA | TGTGCCAGCAGTGAACAGGGGTCCTCCTACGAGCAGTACTTC | CASSEQGSSYEQYF
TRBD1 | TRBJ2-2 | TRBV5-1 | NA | TGCGCCAGCGCGTGGACAGGGGCGACCGGGGAGCTGTTTTTT | CASAWTGATGELFF
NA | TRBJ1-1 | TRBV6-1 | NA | TGTGCCAGCAGAACACTTAGGAACACTGAAGCTTTCTTT | CASRTLRNTEAFF
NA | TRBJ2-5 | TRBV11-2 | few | TGTGCCAGCAGCTTAGCTTCAGGGGGAGGGGAGACCCAGTACTTC | CASSLASGGGETQYF
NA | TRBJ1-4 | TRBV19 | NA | TGTGCCAGTAGTCCCCGGGGCGTCACGACTGAAAAACTGTTTTTT | CASSPRGVTTEKLFF